A single sample gave rise to the 5 T cell receptor beta chains below, sequenced in a study of T-cell reconstitution after alpha-beta-depleted transplantation in children. Unique molecular identifiers were built into the TCRbeta library. MiXCR was run by TCRdb on the PCR reads, yielding one entry per CDR3 protein. The repertoire holds a few hundred thousand distinct CDR3 sequences, with about 9.6% as singletons. The material was PBMCs from the stem cell graft donor, obtained from the stem cell graft. Receptors were obtained from a human donor who donated a stem cell graft to a child with SCID.

There are many counts of this clonotype. The V and J genes are TRBV27 and TRBJ2-7; D possibly matches TRBD1 or TRBD2 (5 bases each). The germline V and J ends were trimmed by 5 bases and 6 bases, with 11 bases remaining between them. Per the germline V gene, CDR1 is MNHEY and CDR2 is SMNVEV (reference sequence). This CDR3 contains 12 residues. The CDR3 bases are TGTGCCAGCAGTAGACTGGGACGCGAGCAGTACTTC. As protein: CASSRLGREQYF.

This clonotype appeared many times. The chain is built from TRBV12-3 or TRBV12-4 and TRBJ1-1, with a tentative D call TRBD1 (5 bases). V was trimmed by 7 bases and J by 4 bases, leaving 13 bases between them. This CDR3 is built from 13 residues. CDR3 DNA: TGTGCCAGCATCGAGTTTCAGGGCACTGAAGCTTTCTTT. Translated, it gives CASIEFQGTEAFF.

This clonotype was found many times. The gene calls are TRBV27 and TRBJ2-3, with 7 bases aligning to TRBD1. The CDR3 is 15 residues long. V was pared by 6 bases and J by 5 bases, with 11 bases of the junction left unmatched. Germline-derived CDR1 and CDR2 are MNHEY and SMNVEV (reference sequence). Here the CDR3 reads CASRPADRDGDTQYF. The CDR3 DNA reads as TGTGCCAGCAGACCTGCCGACAGGGACGGAGATACGCAGTATTTT.

This clonotype was picked up many times. The CDR3 reads CASSLVGRSTDTQYF. For the CDR3, the DNA is TGCGCCAGCAGCTTGGTGGGCAGGAGCACAGATACGCAGTATTTT. V and J are TRBV5-1 and TRBJ2-3; D gene unclear. The CDR3 covers 15 residues. The germline CDR1 and CDR2 sequences are SGHRS and YFSETQ. Trimming removed 0 bases from V and 0 bases from J, with 8 bases in between.

This clonotype was seen ten or more times. This chain uses TRBV9 with TRBJ2-7; weak D call: TRBD2 (6 bases). There are 14 residues in the CDR3. Germline loops: CDR1 SGDLS, CDR2 YYNGEE. The germline V and J ends were trimmed by 0 bases and 3 bases, with 10 bases remaining between them. CDR3 nucleotide sequence: TGTGCCAGCAGCGTAGGCGGGGAGGACTACGAGCAGTACTTC. It encodes CASSVGGEDYEQYF. Combining the CDR3 with reference TRBV9 and TRBJ2-7 gives the whole variable domain DSGVTQTPKHLITATGQRVTLRCSPRSGDLSVYWYQQSLDQGLQFLIQYYNGEERAKGNILERFSAQQFPDLHSELNLSSLELGDSALYFCASSVGGEDYEQYFGPGTRLTVT.